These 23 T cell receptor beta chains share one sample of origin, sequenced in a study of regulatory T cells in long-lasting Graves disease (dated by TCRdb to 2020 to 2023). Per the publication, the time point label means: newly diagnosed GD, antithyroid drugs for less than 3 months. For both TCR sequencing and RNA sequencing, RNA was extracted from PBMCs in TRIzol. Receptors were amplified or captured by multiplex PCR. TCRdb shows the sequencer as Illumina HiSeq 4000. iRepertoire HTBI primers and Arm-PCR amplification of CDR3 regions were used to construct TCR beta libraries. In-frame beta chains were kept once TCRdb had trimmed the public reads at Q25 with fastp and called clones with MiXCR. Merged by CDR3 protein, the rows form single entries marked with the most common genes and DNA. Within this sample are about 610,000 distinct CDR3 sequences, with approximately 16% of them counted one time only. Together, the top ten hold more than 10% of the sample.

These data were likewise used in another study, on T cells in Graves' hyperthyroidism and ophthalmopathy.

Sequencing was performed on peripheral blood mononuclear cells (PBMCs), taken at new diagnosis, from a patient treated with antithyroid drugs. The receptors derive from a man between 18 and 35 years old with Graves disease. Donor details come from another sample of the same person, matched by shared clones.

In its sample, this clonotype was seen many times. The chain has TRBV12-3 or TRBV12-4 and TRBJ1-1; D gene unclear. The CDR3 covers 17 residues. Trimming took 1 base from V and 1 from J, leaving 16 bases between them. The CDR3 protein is CASSLVSIGRSNTEAFF. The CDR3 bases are TGTGCCAGCAGTTTAGTTTCGATTGGACGGTCGAACACTGAAGCTTTCTTT.

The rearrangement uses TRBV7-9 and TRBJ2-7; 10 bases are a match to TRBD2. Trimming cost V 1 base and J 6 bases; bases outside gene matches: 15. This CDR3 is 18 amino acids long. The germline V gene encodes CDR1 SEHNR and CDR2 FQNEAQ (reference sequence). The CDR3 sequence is CASSLVRSSGSGFGEQYF. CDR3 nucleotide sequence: TGTGCCAGCAGCTTAGTGAGGTCTAGCGGGAGCGGGTTCGGCGAGCAGTACTTC.

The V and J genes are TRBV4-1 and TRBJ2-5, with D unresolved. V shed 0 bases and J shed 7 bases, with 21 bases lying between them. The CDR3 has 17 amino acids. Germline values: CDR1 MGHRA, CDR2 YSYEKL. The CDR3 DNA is TGCGCCAGCAGCCAAGAGGGTGGGCAGCCCTGGAGTCGGACCCAGTACTTC. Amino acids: CASSQEGGQPWSRTQYF.

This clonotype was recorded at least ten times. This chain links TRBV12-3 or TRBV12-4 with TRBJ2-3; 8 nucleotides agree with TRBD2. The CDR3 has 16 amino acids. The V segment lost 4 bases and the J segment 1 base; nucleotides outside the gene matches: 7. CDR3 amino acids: CASSSGAGVGTDTQYF. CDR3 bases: TGTGCCAGCAGTTCTGGAGCGGGAGTTGGCACAGATACGCAGTATTTT.

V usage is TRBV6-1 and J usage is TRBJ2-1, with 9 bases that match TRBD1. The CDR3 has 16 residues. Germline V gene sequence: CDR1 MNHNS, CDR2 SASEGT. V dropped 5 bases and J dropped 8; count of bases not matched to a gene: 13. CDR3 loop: CASSPNPGQGRDEQFF. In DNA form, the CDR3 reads TGTGCCAGCAGTCCCAACCCGGGACAGGGTAGGGATGAGCAGTTCTTC.

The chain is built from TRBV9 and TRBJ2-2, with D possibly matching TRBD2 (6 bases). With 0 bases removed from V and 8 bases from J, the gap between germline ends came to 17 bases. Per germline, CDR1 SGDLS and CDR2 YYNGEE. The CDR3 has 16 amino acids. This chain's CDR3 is CASSVAGGTSHGELFF. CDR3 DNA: TGTGCCAGCAGCGTAGCTGGGGGGACGTCTCATGGGGAGCTGTTTTTT.

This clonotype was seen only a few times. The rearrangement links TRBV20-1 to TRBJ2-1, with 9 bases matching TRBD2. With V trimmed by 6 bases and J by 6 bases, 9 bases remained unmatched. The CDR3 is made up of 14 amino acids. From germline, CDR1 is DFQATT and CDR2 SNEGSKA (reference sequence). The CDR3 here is CSATGAGGFNEQFF. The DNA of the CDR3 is TGCAGTGCCACCGGGGCGGGAGGGTTCAATGAGCAGTTCTTC.

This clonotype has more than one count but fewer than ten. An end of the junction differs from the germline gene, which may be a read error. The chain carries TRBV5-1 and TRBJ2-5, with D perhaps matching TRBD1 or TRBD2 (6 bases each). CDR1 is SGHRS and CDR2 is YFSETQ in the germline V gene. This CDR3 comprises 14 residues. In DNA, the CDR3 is TGTGCCTGGGGCCGCGGGACGGGGGCCGAGACCCAGTACTTC. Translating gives CAWGRGTGAETQYF. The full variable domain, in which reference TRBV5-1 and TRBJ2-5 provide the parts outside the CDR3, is KAGVTQTPRYLIKTRGQQVTLSCSPISGHRSVSWYQQTPGQGLQFLFEYFSETQRNKGNFPGRFSGRQFSNSRSEMNVSTLELGDSALYLCAWGRGTGAETQYFGPGTRLLVL.

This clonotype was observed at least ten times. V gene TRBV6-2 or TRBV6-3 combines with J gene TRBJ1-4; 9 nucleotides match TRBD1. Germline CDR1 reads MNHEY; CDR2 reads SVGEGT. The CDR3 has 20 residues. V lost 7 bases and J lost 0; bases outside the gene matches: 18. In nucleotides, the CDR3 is TGTGCCAGCACTCGCCGAAGCTACAGGGGGCCCGGTGCAACTAATGAAAAACTGTTTTTT. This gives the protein CASTRRSYRGPGATNEKLFF.

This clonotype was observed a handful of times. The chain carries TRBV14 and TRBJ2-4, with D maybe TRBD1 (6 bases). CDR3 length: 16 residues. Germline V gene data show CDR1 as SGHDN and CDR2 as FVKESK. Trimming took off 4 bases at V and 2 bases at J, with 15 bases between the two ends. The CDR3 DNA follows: TGTGCCAGCAGCCGGGGGCAGGTCGTGACCAAAAACATTCAGTACTTC. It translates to CASSRGQVVTKNIQYF.

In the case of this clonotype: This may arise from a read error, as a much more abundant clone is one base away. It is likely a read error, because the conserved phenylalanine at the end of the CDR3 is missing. The CDR3 sequence: CASSPRDRDEQFL. The CDR3 nucleotides read TGCGCCAGCAGCCCCAGGGACAGGGATGAGCAGTTCCTC. The chain recombines TRBV5-1 with TRBJ2-1; 9 nucleotides match TRBD1. CDR1 is SGHRS and CDR2 is YFSETQ in the germline V gene. V was clipped by 4 bases and J by 8 bases; unmatched bases: 4. The CDR3 is made up of 13 amino acids.

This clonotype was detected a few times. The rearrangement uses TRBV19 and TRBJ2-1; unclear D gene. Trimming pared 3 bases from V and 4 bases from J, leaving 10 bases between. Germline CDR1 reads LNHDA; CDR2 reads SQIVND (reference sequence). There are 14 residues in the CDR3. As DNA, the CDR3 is TGTGCCAGTAGTATGGGTAGCACTTACAATGAGCAGTTCTTC. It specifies CASSMGSTYNEQFF.

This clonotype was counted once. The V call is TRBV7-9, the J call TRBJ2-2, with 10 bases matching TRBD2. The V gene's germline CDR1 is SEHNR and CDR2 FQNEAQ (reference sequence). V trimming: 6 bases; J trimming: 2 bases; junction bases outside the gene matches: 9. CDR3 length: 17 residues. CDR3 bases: TGTGCCAGCAGACCTACCGGACTAGCGGTTAACACCGGGGAGCTGTTTTTT. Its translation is CASRPTGLAVNTGELFF.

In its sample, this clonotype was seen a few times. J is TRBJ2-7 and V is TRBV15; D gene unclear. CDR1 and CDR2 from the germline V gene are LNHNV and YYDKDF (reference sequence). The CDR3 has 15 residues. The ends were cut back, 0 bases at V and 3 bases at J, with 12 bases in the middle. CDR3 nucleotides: TGTGCCACCAGCAGAGATAAGGGTCTCGTCTACGAGCAGTACTTC. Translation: CATSRDKGLVYEQYF.

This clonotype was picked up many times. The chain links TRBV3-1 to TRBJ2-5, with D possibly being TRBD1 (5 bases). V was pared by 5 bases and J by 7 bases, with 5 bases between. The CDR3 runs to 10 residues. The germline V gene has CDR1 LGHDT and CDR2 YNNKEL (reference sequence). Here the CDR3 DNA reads TGTGCCAGCAGCGACAGGACCCAGTACTTC. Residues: CASSDRTQYF.

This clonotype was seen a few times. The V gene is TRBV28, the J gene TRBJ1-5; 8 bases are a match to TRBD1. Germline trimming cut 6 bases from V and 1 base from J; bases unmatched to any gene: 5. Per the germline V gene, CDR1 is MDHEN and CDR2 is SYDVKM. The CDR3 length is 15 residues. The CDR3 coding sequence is TGTGCCAGCAGCCCACAGGGGGTGAGCAATCAGCCCCAGCATTTT. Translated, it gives CASSPQGVSNQPQHF.

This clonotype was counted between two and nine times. This chain's CDR3 is CASSTGVVYEQYF. CDR3 coding DNA: TGTGCCAGCAGCACAGGGGTGGTGTACGAGCAGTACTTC. V usage is TRBV7-9 and J usage is TRBJ2-7, with 7 bases identical to TRBD1. This CDR3 has 13 amino acids. Germline V gene lookup returns CDR1 SEHNR and CDR2 FQNEAQ (reference sequence). V lost 5 bases and J lost 4; bases outside the gene matches: 5.

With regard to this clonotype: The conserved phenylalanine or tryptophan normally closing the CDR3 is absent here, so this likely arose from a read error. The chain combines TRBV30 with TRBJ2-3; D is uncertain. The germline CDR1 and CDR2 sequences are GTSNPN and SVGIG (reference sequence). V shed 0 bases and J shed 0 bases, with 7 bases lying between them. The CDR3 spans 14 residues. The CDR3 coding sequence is TGTGCCTGGAGTGTCAGGCAGAGCACAGATACGCAGTATTCT. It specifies CAWSVRQSTDTQYS.

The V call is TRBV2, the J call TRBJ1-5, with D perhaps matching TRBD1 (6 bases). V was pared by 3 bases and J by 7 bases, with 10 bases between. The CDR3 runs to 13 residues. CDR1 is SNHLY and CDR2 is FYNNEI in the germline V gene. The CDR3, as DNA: TGTGCCAGCAGTGATAAGGGGGGACAGCCCCAGCATTTT. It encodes CASSDKGGQPQHF.

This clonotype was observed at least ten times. CDR3 bases: TGTGCCATCAGTGAGCGACTAGCGGGGGCCGCCTACGAGCAGTACTTC. It encodes CAISERLAGAAYEQYF. This sequence joins TRBV10-3 and TRBJ2-7; 12 bases are shared with TRBD2. The V segment lost 2 bases and the J segment 2 bases; nucleotides outside the gene matches: 4. CDR3 length: 16 residues. Looked up from germline, CDR1 is ENHRY and CDR2 is SYGVKD.

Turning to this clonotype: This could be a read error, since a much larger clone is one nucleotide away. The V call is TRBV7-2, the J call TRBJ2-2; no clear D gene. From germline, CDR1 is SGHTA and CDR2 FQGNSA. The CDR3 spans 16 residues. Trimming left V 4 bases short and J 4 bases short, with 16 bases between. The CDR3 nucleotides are TGTGCCAGCAGCTCAGATTGGGGTGTAGGCACCGGGGAGCTGTTTTTT. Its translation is CASSSDWGVGTGELFF. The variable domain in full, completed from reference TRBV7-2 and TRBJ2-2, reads GAGVSQSPSNKVTEKGKDVELRCDPISGHTALYWYRQSLGQGLEFLIYFQGNSAPDKSGLPSDRFSAERTGGSVSTLTIQRTQQEDSAVYLCASSSDWGVGTGELFFGEGSRLTVL.

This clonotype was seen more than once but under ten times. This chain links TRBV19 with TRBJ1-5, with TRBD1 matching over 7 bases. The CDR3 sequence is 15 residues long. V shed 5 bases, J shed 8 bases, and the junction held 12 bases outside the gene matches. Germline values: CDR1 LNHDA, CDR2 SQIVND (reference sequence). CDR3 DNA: TGTGCCAGTAGTCCCCTTCCCCAGGGGGACAAGCCCCAGCATTTT. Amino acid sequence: CASSPLPQGDKPQHF.

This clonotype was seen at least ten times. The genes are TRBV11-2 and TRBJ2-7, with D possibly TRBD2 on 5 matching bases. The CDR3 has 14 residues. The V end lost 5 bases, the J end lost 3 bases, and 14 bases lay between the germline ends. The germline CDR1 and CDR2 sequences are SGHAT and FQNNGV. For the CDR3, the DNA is TGTGCCAGCAGCCCCCGCGGTAGCGTCTACGAGCAGTACTTC. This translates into CASSPRGSVYEQYF.